A selection of T cell receptor beta chains follows, all from one sample in a study of human T cells and chemical hapten exposure. TCRdb fed the RACE reads into MiXCR, producing one record per CDR3 protein. The sample contains roughly 180,000 distinct CDR3 sequences, about 14% of which appear only once. The material sequenced was whole blood, taken in connection with sensitization to the hapten diphenylcyclopropenone (DPC). The receptors were gathered from a woman between 25 and 40 years old with alopecia areata. Some clones in this sample may be carry-over from other donors' samples. Both conserved end residues are part of each CDR3. A D gene is named only where the DNA matches it firmly. The size entry is marked missing in some rows and otherwise reads once, few, many or a size class.

V gene	J gene	D gene	clone size	CDR3 DNA	CDR3 protein
TRBV6-2/TRBV6-3	TRBJ1-1	TRBD1	.	TGTGCCAGCAGTTACCGATCGATGACAGGGATCAACACTGAAGCTTTCTTT	CASSYRSMTGINTEAFF
TRBV5-5	TRBJ2-5	.	many	TGTGCCAGCAGCTTTGACCCGGGCCGGCAAGAGACCCAGTACTTC	CASSFDPGRQETQYF
TRBV28	TRBJ2-7	.	many	TGTGCCAGCAGCTTAGGACAGACCTACGAGCAGTACTTC	CASSLGQTYEQYF
TRBV4-3	TRBJ2-3	.	.	TGCGCCAGCAGCCAAGACCAAGCAGATACGCAGTATTTT	CASSQDQADTQYF
TRBV18	TRBJ1-1	TRBD1	.	TGTGCCAGCTCACCTTTCAGGGGGCTAGACACTGAAGCTTTCTTT	CASSPFRGLDTEAFF
TRBV29-1	TRBJ2-2	TRBD1	.	TGCAGCGTTGAAGCGGGACAGTACACCGGGGAGCTGTTTTTT	CSVEAGQYTGELFF
TRBV11-2	TRBJ1-1	.	.	TGTGCCAGCAGCTACCCGTTCGAGGGCTCTGAAGCTTTCTTT	CASSYPFEGSEAFF
TRBV6-2/TRBV6-3	TRBJ2-5	TRBD1	few	TGTGCCAGCAGTTACCCTACAGGGGGAGAGACCCAGTACTTC	CASSYPTGGETQYF
TRBV6-2/TRBV6-3	TRBJ2-2	TRBD2	few	TGTGCCAGCAGACTAGCGGGAGGATTCGGGGAGCTGTTTTTT	CASRLAGGFGELFF
TRBV10-2	TRBJ1-4	.	.	TGCGCCAGCAGTGAGTCGGCAGGAACTAATGAAAAACTGTTTTTT	CASSESAGTNEKLFF
TRBV6-5	TRBJ2-2	TRBD1	few	TGTGCCAGCAGGCAGGGGACAGGGTTCACCGGGGAGCTGTTTTTT	CASRQGTGFTGELFF
TRBV12-3/TRBV12-4	TRBJ2-5	.	few	TGTGCCAGCAGTTTAGCTGGCGGCAGGGGTGGCCAAGAGACCCAGTACTTC	CASSLAGGRGGQETQYF
TRBV9	TRBJ2-2	TRBD1	few	TGTGCCAGCAGCGTGGTGGACAGGGCTGGCGGGGAGCTGTTTTTT	CASSVVDRAGGELFF
TRBV7-2	TRBJ1-5	.	many	TGTGCCAGCAGAAGGGAAAGCAATCAGCCCCAGCATTTT	CASRRESNQPQHF
TRBV3-1	TRBJ2-3	.	few	TGTGCCAGCAGCCAAGAGCAGGGGACCCGAGGCACAGATACGCAGTATTTT	CASSQEQGTRGTDTQYF
TRBV4-3	TRBJ2-6	.	.	TGCGCCAGCAGCCATGCTCGAGGGGCGCCTGGGGCCAACGTCCTGACTTTC	CASSHARGAPGANVLTF
TRBV5-1	TRBJ1-5	.	.	TGCGCCAGCAGCTTGGTGGACTCCCGGGATCAGCCCCAGCATTTT	CASSLVDSRDQPQHF
TRBV4-3	TRBJ1-4	.	.	TGCGCCAGCAGCCAAGGGCCTAATGAAAAACTGTTTTTT	CASSQGPNEKLFF
TRBV7-2	TRBJ2-1	TRBD2	.	TGTGCCAGCAGCCGGAAGGGACTAGGGCGGTATAATGAGCAGTTCTTC	CASSRKGLGRYNEQFF
TRBV29-1	TRBJ2-4	TRBD2	few	TGCAGCGTTGAACTAGCGGGAGGGGCTCCTTACATTCAGTACTTC	CSVELAGGAPYIQYF